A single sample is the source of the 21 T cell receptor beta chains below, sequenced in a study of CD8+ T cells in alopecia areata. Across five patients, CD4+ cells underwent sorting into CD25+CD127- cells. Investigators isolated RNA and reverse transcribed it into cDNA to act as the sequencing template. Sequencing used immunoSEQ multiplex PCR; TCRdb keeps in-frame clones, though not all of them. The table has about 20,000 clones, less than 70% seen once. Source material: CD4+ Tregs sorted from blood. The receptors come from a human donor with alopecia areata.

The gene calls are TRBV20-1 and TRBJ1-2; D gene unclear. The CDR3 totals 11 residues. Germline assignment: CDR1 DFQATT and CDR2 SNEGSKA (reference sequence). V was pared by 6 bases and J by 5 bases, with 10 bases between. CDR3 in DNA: TGCAGTGCATGGGTGGAGTATGGCTACACCTTC. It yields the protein CSAWVEYGYTF.

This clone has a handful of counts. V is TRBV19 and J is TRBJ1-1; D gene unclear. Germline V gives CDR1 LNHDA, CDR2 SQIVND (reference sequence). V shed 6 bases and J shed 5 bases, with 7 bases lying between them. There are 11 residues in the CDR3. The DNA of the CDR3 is TGTGCCAGTAGAACGCAAACTGAAGCTTTCTTT. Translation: CASRTQTEAFF.

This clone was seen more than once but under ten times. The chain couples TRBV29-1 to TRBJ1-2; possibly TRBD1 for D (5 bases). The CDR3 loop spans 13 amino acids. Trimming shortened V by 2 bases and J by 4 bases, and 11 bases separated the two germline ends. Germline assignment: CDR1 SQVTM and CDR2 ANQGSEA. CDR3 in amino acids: CSVERSGPYGYTF. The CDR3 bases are TGCAGCGTTGAAAGGTCAGGGCCCTATGGCTACACCTTC. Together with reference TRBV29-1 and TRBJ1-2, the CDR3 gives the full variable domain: SAVISQKPSRDICQRGTSLTIQCQVDSQVTMMFWYRQQPGQSLTLIATANQGSEATYESGFVIDKFPISRPNLTFSTLTVSNMSPEDSSIYLCSVERSGPYGYTFGSGTRLTVV.

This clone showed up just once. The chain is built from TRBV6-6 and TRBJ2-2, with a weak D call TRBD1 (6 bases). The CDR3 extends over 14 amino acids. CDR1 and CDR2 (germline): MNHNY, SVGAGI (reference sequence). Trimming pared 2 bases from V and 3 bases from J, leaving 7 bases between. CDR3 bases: TGTGCCAGCAGTTACGGGACACACACCGGGGAGCTGTTTTTT. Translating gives CASSYGTHTGELFF.

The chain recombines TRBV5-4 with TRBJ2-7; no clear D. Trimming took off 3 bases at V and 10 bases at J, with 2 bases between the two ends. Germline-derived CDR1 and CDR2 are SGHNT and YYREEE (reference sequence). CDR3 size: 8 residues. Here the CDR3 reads CASSSQYF. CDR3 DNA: TGTGCCAGCAGCTCACAGTACTTC.

CDR3 DNA: TGTGCCAGCAGCTTCTATGGTGCCGGCTCTGGGGCCAACGTCCTGACTTTC. This encodes CASSFYGAGSGANVLTF. The rearrangement uses TRBV7-9 and TRBJ2-6; D gene uncertain. V gave up 3 bases and J gave up 0 bases, with 12 bases separating them. CDR1 is SEHNR and CDR2 is FQNEAQ in the germline V gene (reference sequence). The CDR3 has 17 residues.

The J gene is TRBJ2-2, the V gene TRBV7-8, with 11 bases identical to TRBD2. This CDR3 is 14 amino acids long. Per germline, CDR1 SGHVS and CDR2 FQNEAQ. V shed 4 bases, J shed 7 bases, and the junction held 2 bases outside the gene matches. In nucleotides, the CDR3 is TGTGCCAGCAGCTCCCTAGCGGGGGGCGGGGAGCTGTTTTTT. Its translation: CASSSLAGGGELFF.

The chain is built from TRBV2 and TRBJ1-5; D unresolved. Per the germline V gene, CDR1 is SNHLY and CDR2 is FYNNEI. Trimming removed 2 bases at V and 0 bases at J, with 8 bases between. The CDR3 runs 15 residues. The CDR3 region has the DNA TGTGCCAGCAGTGAATCCCCAAATAGCAATCAGCCCCAGCATTTT. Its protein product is CASSESPNSNQPQHF.

The CDR3 loop reads CAWSGEAEAFF. Here the CDR3 DNA reads TGTGCCTGGAGTGGGGAGGCTGAAGCTTTCTTT. The V gene is TRBV30, the J gene TRBJ1-1; D gene uncertain. V lost 1 base to trimming and J lost 6 bases, with 6 bases between them. In germline, CDR1 is GTSNPN, CDR2 SVGIG (reference sequence). The CDR3 is made up of 11 amino acids.

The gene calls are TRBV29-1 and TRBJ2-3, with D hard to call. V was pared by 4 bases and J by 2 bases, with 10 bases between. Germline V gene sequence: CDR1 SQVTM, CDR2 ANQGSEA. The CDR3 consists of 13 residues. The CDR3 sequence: CSVGDPATDTQYF. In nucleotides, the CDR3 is TGCAGCGTTGGGGATCCGGCCACAGATACGCAGTATTTT.

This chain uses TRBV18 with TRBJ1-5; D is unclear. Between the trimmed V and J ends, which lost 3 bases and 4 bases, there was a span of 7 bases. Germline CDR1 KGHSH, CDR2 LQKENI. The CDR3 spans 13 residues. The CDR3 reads CASSPTENQPQHF. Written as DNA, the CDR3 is TGTGCCAGCTCACCCACAGAGAATCAGCCCCAGCATTTT. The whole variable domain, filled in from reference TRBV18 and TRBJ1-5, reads NAGVMQNPRHLVRRRGQEARLRCSPMKGHSHVYWYRQLPEEGLKFMVYLQKENIIDESGMPKERFSAEFPKEGPSILRIQQVVRGDSAAYFCASSPTENQPQHFGDGTRLSIL.

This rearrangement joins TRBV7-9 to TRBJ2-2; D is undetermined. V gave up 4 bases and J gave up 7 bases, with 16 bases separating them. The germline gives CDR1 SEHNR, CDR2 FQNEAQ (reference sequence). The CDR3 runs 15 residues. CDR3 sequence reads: CASSSHTRSVGELFF. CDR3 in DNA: TGTGCCAGCAGCTCACATACGAGGTCGGTCGGGGAGCTGTTTTTT.

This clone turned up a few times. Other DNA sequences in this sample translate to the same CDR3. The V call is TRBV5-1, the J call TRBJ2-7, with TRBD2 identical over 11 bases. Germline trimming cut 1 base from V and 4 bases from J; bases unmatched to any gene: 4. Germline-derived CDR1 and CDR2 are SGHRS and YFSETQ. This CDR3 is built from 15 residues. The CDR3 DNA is TGCGCCAGCAGCTTGAAACTAGCGGGAGCATACGAGCAGTACTTC. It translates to CASSLKLAGAYEQYF.

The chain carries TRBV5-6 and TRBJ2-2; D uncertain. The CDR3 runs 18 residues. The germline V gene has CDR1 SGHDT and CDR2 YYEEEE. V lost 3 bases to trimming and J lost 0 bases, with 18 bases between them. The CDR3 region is CASSSYHFGLPNTGELFF. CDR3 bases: TGTGCCAGCAGCTCCTATCACTTTGGGTTACCGAACACCGGGGAGCTGTTTTTT.

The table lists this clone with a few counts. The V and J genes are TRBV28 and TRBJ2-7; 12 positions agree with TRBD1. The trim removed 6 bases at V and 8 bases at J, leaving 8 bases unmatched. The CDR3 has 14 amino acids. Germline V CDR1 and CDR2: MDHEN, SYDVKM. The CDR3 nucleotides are TGTGCCAGCAGAAACCGGGACAGGGGGCCGAAGCAGTACTTC. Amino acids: CASRNRDRGPKQYF. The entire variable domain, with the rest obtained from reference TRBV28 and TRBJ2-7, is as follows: DVKVTQSSRYLVKRTGEKVFLECVQDMDHENMFWYRQDPGLGLRLIYFSYDVKMKEKGDIPEGYSVSREKKERFSLILESASTNQTSMYLCASRNRDRGPKQYFGPGTRLTVT.

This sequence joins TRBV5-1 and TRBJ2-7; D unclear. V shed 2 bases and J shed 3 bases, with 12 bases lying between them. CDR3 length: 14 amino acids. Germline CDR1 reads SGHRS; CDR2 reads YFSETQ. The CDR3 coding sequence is TGCGCCAGCAGCTTTTCAACGGCAGTCTACGAGCAGTACTTC. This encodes CASSFSTAVYEQYF.

CDR3 nucleotide sequence: TGTGCCAGCAGTTCCGGACAGTTTTTAATTTCATCTGGAAACACCATATATTTT. Translation gives CASSSGQFLISSGNTIYF. The chain recombines TRBV28 with TRBJ1-3; tentative D call: TRBD1 (6 bases). The CDR3 has 18 amino acids. From germline, CDR1 is MDHEN and CDR2 SYDVKM. Trimming removed 4 bases from V and 1 base from J, with 20 bases in between. Full variable domain (remainder filled in from reference TRBV28 and TRBJ1-3): DVKVTQSSRYLVKRTGEKVFLECVQDMDHENMFWYRQDPGLGLRLIYFSYDVKMKEKGDIPEGYSVSREKKERFSLILESASTNQTSMYLCASSSGQFLISSGNTIYFGEGSWLTVV.

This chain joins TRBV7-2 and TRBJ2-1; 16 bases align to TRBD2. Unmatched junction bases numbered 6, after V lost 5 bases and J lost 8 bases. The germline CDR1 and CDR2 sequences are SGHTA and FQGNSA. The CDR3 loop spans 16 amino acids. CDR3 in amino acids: CASSQGLAGGRDEQFF. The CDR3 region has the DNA TGTGCCAGCAGCCAGGGACTAGCGGGAGGGCGAGATGAGCAGTTCTTC.

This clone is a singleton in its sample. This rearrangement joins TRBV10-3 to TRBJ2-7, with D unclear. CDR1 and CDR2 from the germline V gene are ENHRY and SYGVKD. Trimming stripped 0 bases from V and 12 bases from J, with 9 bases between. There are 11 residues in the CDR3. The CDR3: CAISESGSPYF. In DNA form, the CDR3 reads TGTGCCATCAGTGAGTCGGGTTCCCCGTACTTC.

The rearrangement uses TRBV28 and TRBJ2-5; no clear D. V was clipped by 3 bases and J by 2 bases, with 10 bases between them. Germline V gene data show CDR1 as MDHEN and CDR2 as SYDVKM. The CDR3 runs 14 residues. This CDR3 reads CASSFGVWQETQYF. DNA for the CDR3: TGTGCCAGCAGTTTCGGTGTATGGCAAGAGACCCAGTACTTC.

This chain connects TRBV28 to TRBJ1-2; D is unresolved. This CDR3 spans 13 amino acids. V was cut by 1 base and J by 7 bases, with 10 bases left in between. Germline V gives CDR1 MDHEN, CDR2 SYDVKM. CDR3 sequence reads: CASSLLAKSGYTF. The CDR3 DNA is TGTGCCAGCAGTTTATTGGCCAAATCTGGCTACACCTTC.